What follows are 9 T cell receptor beta chains derived from one specimen sequenced in a study of T cells after yellow fever vaccination. TCRdb used MiXCR to reprocess the 5' RACE reads, holding one entry per CDR3 protein. The data contain roughly 500,000 distinct CDR3 sequences, approximately 21% of them seen just once; the ten biggest clones take up around 15%. The sample was PBMCs, taken 15 days after the yellow fever booster vaccination. These receptor sequences come from a man between 25 and 39 years old who received the YFV17D yellow fever vaccine.

This clonotype was picked up a small number of times. The V and J genes are TRBV30 and TRBJ1-1; no reliable D call. Germline values: CDR1 GTSNPN, CDR2 SVGIG (reference sequence). The CDR3 sequence is 11 residues long. The V end was cut by 4 bases, the J end by 2 bases, with 5 bases between. The CDR3 bases are TGTGCCTGGAATGACAACACTGAAGCTTTCTTT. It specifies CAWNDNTEAFF.

The table lists this clonotype with a few counts. The chain joins TRBV5-4 to TRBJ2-7, with 9 bases fitting TRBD1. Losses at the gene ends were 2 bases for V and 5 bases for J; bases not matched to a gene: 14. From germline, CDR1 is SGHNT and CDR2 YYREEE (reference sequence). This CDR3 has 17 amino acids. This chain's CDR3 is CASSFWPRDRARDEQYF. The CDR3 bases are TGTGCCAGCAGCTTCTGGCCCAGGGACAGGGCTAGAGACGAGCAGTACTTC.

This clonotype appeared a few times. The chain combines TRBV20-1 with TRBJ2-1; 12 bases fit TRBD2. Germline values: CDR1 DFQATT, CDR2 SNEGSKA (reference sequence). The CDR3 length is 18 residues. Trimming took 6 bases from V and 9 from J; bases not matched to a gene: 21. CDR3 in DNA: TGCAGTGCAGCCGGGACTAGCGGGCCCGGGGACCCCATTGGTGAGCAGTTCTTC. Its protein is CSAAGTSGPGDPIGEQFF.

This sequence joins TRBV18 and TRBJ2-5; D is tentatively TRBD1 or TRBD2 (7 bases each). This CDR3 contains 14 residues. Germline V lookup: CDR1 KGHSH, CDR2 LQKENI. Trimming cost V 3 bases and J 6 bases, with 14 bases left between them. The CDR3 DNA is TGTGCCAGCTCACCGGACAGGAGCGGGAAGACCCAGTACTTC. Translation: CASSPDRSGKTQYF.

The table lists this clonotype with a few counts. The chain combines TRBV7-9 with TRBJ2-5; no clear D gene. The V end lost 5 bases, the J end lost 2 bases, and 15 bases lay between the germline ends. The CDR3 sequence is 15 residues long. Per germline, CDR1 SEHNR and CDR2 FQNEAQ (reference sequence). CDR3 residues: CASSPVIGPQETQYF. The CDR3 DNA reads TGTGCCAGCAGCCCAGTCATAGGACCGCAAGAGACCCAGTACTTC. Drawing the rest from reference TRBV7-9 and TRBJ2-5, the complete variable domain is DTGVSQNPRHKITKRGQNVTFRCDPISEHNRLYWYRQTLGQGPEFLTYFQNEAQLEKSRLLSDRFSAERPKGSFSTLEIQRTEQGDSAMYLCASSPVIGPQETQYFGPGTRLLVL.

In this sample, this clonotype turned up a few times. The chain joins TRBV20-1 to TRBJ2-5; D call uncertain. This CDR3 contains 13 residues. Trimming stripped 1 base from V and 4 bases from J, with 10 bases between. Germline V lookup: CDR1 DFQATT, CDR2 SNEGSKA (reference sequence). CDR3 DNA: TGCAGTGCTAGAGCTCTAGTACGAGAGACCCAGTACTTC. It encodes CSARALVRETQYF.

This clonotype has a handful of counts. This chain links TRBV28 with TRBJ2-3; perhaps TRBD2 as D (6 bases). The CDR3 sequence is 12 residues long. Between the trimmed V and J ends, which lost 7 bases and 4 bases, there was a span of 9 bases. CDR1 is MDHEN and CDR2 is SYDVKM in the germline V gene. CDR3 loop: CASKGGADTQYF. As DNA, the CDR3 is TGTGCCAGCAAGGGAGGCGCAGATACGCAGTATTTT. Based on the CDR3 plus reference TRBV28 and TRBJ2-3, the full variable domain is DVKVTQSSRYLVKRTGEKVFLECVQDMDHENMFWYRQDPGLGLRLIYFSYDVKMKEKGDIPEGYSVSREKKERFSLILESASTNQTSMYLCASKGGADTQYFGPGTRLTVL.

In its sample, this clonotype was seen a few times. The rearrangement links TRBV6-2 or TRBV6-3 to TRBJ2-2; 7 nucleotides align to TRBD2. The junction had 6 bases not matched to a gene; V was cut back by 3 bases and J by 5 bases. The length of the CDR3 is 15 residues. Germline loops: CDR1 MNHEY, CDR2 SVGEGT. CDR3: CASSYVAGDTGELFF. CDR3 in DNA: TGTGCCAGCAGTTATGTGGCGGGAGATACCGGGGAGCTGTTTTTT.

This clonotype turned up a few times. This sequence joins TRBV19 and TRBJ2-7, with TRBD2 matching 10 bases. Germline V gene sequence: CDR1 LNHDA, CDR2 SQIVND (reference sequence). The J segment lost 6 bases and the V segment lost 7 bases, leaving 6 bases of the junction unmatched. This CDR3 is 13 amino acids long. The CDR3 coding sequence is TGTGCCAGTAAAGAGGGACTAGCGAGCGAGCAGTACTTC. Translation gives CASKEGLASEQYF. Together with reference TRBV19 and TRBJ2-7, the CDR3 gives the full variable domain: DGGITQSPKYLFRKEGQNVTLSCEQNLNHDAMYWYRQDPGQGLRLIYYSQIVNDFQKGDIAEGYSVSREKKESFPLTVTSAQKNPTAFYLCASKEGLASEQYFGPGTRLTVT.